What follows are 18 T cell receptor beta chains derived from one specimen sequenced in a study of blood T cell repertoires in COVID-19. This table comes from immunoSEQ multiplex PCR, and its TCRdb copy is limited to in-frame clones, with some not included. The sample records about 94,000 clones, approximately 74% being singletons. Sequencing was performed on peripheral blood. These receptors were obtained from a man aged 65 to 85 with COVID-19, enrolled during active disease.

V is TRBV6-2 or TRBV6-3 and J is TRBJ1-2, with D possibly matching TRBD1 (6 bases). The CDR3 is 13 residues long. Germline CDR1 reads MNHEY; CDR2 reads SVGEGT. Deletions cut 6 bases from V and 6 bases from J, with 14 bases between. The CDR3 reads CASSYYRVDGYTF. Here the CDR3 DNA reads TGTGCCAGCAGCTATTACAGGGTCGATGGCTACACCTTC.

The rearrangement joins TRBV28 to TRBJ2-3; D might be TRBD1 (5 bases). V dropped 1 base and J dropped 1 base, with 12 bases sitting between them. CDR1 and CDR2 (germline): MDHEN, SYDVKM. The CDR3 sequence is 16 residues long. The CDR3 DNA follows: TGTGCCAGCAGTTTATTTCCAGGGTTAGGCACAGATACGCAGTATTTT. Translated, it gives CASSLFPGLGTDTQYF.

The CDR3 sequence: CASSLLAGHTGELFF. CDR3 bases: TGCGCCAGCAGCTTGCTAGCGGGTCACACCGGGGAGCTGTTTTTT. The chain recombines TRBV5-1 with TRBJ2-2; 8 bases fit TRBD2. V gave up 1 base and J gave up 3 bases; unmatched junction bases: 2. CDR3 length: 15 amino acids. Looked up from germline, CDR1 is SGHRS and CDR2 is YFSETQ.

This CDR3 reads CASSLGGRNQPQHF. In nucleotides, the CDR3 is TGTGCCAGCAGTTTAGGAGGGAGGAATCAGCCCCAGCATTTT. The gene calls are TRBV28 and TRBJ1-5; D unclear. CDR1 is MDHEN, CDR2 SYDVKM, per germline. CDR3 length: 14 residues. V gave up 2 bases and J gave up 4 bases, with 9 bases separating them.

This chain connects TRBV19 to TRBJ1-1; possibly TRBD1 for D (5 bases). Germline CDR1 and CDR2: LNHDA and SQIVND (reference sequence). Trimming removed 7 bases at V and 4 bases at J, with 19 bases between. The CDR3 totals 15 residues. CDR3 loop: CASILRTGVGTEAFF. The CDR3 coding sequence is TGTGCCAGTATCCTGAGGACGGGGGTGGGCACTGAAGCTTTCTTT.

This rearrangement joins TRBV6-5 to TRBJ2-1, with 7 bases matching TRBD1. Germline CDR1 and CDR2: MNHEY and SVGAGI. V dropped 5 bases and J dropped 5; count of bases not matched to a gene: 6. This CDR3 comprises 14 residues. The CDR3 region is CASSPRTGNNEQFF. DNA for the CDR3: TGTGCCAGCAGTCCTCGGACAGGAAACAATGAGCAGTTCTTC.

The V call is TRBV6-1, the J call TRBJ2-1; tentative D call: TRBD1 (5 bases). The germline V gene encodes CDR1 MNHNS and CDR2 SASEGT. V dropped 2 bases and J dropped 16 bases, with 9 bases sitting between them. The CDR3 is 10 residues long. The CDR3 sequence: CASSELGPFF. CDR3 nucleotides: TGTGCCAGCAGTGAATTGGGGCCTTTCTTC.

Concerning this clone: Other nucleotide sequences from this sample produce the same CDR3. V and J are TRBV3-1 (or the pseudogene TRBV3-2) and TRBJ2-2; 7 nucleotides match TRBD2. The CDR3 is 16 amino acids. The trim removed 1 base at V and 0 bases at J, leaving 2 bases unmatched. Germline V gene sequence: CDR1 LGHDT, CDR2 YNNKEL (reference sequence). The CDR3 here is CASSQGLAANTGELFF. The CDR3 DNA reads TGTGCCAGCAGCCAAGGCCTAGCGGCGAACACCGGGGAGCTGTTTTTT.

This sequence joins TRBV28 and TRBJ1-2, with 7 bases lining up with TRBD1. The CDR3 is 16 residues long. Trimming at V came to 5 bases and at J to 4 bases, leaving 13 bases not matched to a gene. Germline V gives CDR1 MDHEN, CDR2 SYDVKM. The CDR3 coding sequence is TGTGCCAGCAGTCGGTTGGCCGGCAGGGGGTTCTATGGCTACACCTTC. Amino acid sequence: CASSRLAGRGFYGYTF.

The chain recombines TRBV28 with TRBJ2-7; D is uncertain. With 3 bases removed from V and 4 bases from J, the gap between germline ends came to 7 bases. This CDR3 is built from 12 residues. Germline V lookup: CDR1 MDHEN, CDR2 SYDVKM. The CDR3 protein is CASSFTAYEQYF. DNA of the CDR3: TGTGCCAGCAGTTTTACTGCGTACGAGCAGTACTTC.

This clone came up a few times. This chain connects TRBV6-2 or TRBV6-3 to TRBJ1-5; D perhaps matches TRBD1 (5 bases). The CDR3 sequence is 16 residues long. The V gene lost 6 bases and the J gene lost 3 bases, with 18 bases spanning the gap. CDR1 is MNHEY and CDR2 is SVGEGT in the germline V gene. The CDR3 DNA reads TGTGCCAGCAGCCGCCGGGGCGGGGTCTCCAATCAGCCCCAGCATTTT. Protein sequence: CASSRRGGVSNQPQHF.

This sequence joins TRBV10-3 and TRBJ2-5; tentatively, D is TRBD1 (6 bases). The CDR3 spans 14 residues. Trimming took off 6 bases at V and 4 bases at J, with 15 bases between the two ends. CDR1 ENHRY and CDR2 SYGVKD come from the germline V gene. CDR3 bases: TGTGCCATCAGAGACCCGACAGGAGGAGAGACCCAGTACTTC. Translated: CAIRDPTGGETQYF.

The chain has TRBV4-2 and TRBJ1-1, with TRBD1 as a possible D gene (5 bases). V was shortened by 1 base and J by 10 bases, with 16 bases between the two germline ends. The CDR3 is made up of 14 amino acids. CDR1 and CDR2 from the germline V gene are LGHNA and YNFKEQ. The CDR3 spells CASSQGGGSGGAFF. For the CDR3, the DNA is TGTGCCAGCAGCCAAGGTGGGGGGAGCGGCGGAGCTTTCTTT.

This chain connects TRBV5-8 to TRBJ1-1; TRBD1 is a possible D gene (5 bases). The CDR3 loop spans 14 amino acids. Trimming took off 3 bases at V and 10 bases at J, with 19 bases between the two ends. Looked up from germline, CDR1 is SGHTS and CDR2 is YDEGEE. The CDR3 region is CASSWDSGMGPAFF. CDR3 bases: TGTGCCAGCAGCTGGGACTCTGGGATGGGTCCAGCTTTCTTT.

This clone has a single count. The chain carries TRBV27 and TRBJ1-3; a weak D match, TRBD1 (6 bases). This CDR3 contains 14 residues. Trimming stripped 9 bases from V and 2 bases from J, with 14 bases between. From germline, CDR1 is MNHEY and CDR2 SMNVEV (reference sequence). CDR3 sequence (DNA): TGTGCCAGAGGGGGGGACCCACCTGGAAACACCATATATTTT. Translated: CARGGDPPGNTIYF.

This clone was counted only a few times. DNA for the CDR3: TGTGCCATTGACCCGGGACAGGGTGCCCGGGGCTACACCTTC. Its protein product is CAIDPGQGARGYTF. The chain joins TRBV6-6 to TRBJ1-2, with TRBD1 matching over 9 bases. Trimming cost V 10 bases and J 8 bases; bases outside gene matches: 14. The length of the CDR3 is 14 residues. Per germline, CDR1 MNHNY and CDR2 SVGAGI (reference sequence).

J is TRBJ1-1 and V is TRBV19; 9 bases fit TRBD1. This CDR3 contains 14 residues. V trimming: 4 bases; J trimming: 5 bases; junction bases outside the gene matches: 5. Germline V gives CDR1 LNHDA, CDR2 SQIVND (reference sequence). Here the CDR3 DNA reads TGTGCCAGTAGTACGACAGGGGGGATTACTGAAGCTTTCTTT. This codes for CASSTTGGITEAFF.

With respect to this clone: The junction and the germline gene differ at one end; a read error may be behind it. This sequence joins TRBV3-1 (or the pseudogene TRBV3-2) and TRBJ2-1, with 7 nucleotides matching TRBD2. CDR1 and CDR2 (germline): LGHDT, YNNKEL (reference sequence). This CDR3 is 13 amino acids long. Here the CDR3 DNA reads TGTGCCAGCAGCCCATCCAGCGGGGACCATTCGATCTTC. It translates to CASSPSSGDHSIF.